This is a list of T cell receptor beta chains from one sample in a study of human versus mouse CDR3 diversity and MHC coevolution. TCRdb's table, derived via immunoSEQ multiplex PCR, lists solely in-frame clones and lacks some. The sample includes fewer than 100,000 clones, just over 90% of them seen just once. Sequenced material: naive CD4+ T cells from blood. The receptors shown here come from a person aged 25 to 75 in good health. CDR3s include the opening cysteine and the closing phenylalanine or tryptophan. The D gene is left open where the match is weak. Clone sizes are given selectively: once, few, many, or a class where the clone is expanded.

v_call	d_call	clone_size	j_call	cdr3_nt	cdr3_aa
TRBV11-2	NA	NA	TRBJ2-1	TGTGCCAGCAGCTTAGATCGACGGAGCGGTGAGCAGTTCTTC	CASSLDRRSGEQFF
TRBV19	TRBD1	NA	TRBJ1-2	TGTGCCAGTAGTATGGGACAGGGACTGGCTGGCTACACCTTC	CASSMGQGLAGYTF
TRBV5-4	NA	NA	TRBJ1-1	TGTGCCAGCAGCTCCACAGCTAACACTGAAGCTTTCTTT	CASSSTANTEAFF
TRBV7-6	NA	NA	TRBJ1-5	TGTGCCAGCAGCTTAGCGTTGGGGGCCGGACAGCCCCAGCATTTT	CASSLALGAGQPQHF
TRBV19	NA	NA	TRBJ2-3	TGTGCCAGTGCGAGCGCCAGCACAGATACGCAGTATTTT	CASASASTDTQYF
TRBV19	TRBD1	once	TRBJ2-7	TGTGCCAGTAGGACCCGGACAGGGACCGAGCAGTACTTC	CASRTRTGTEQYF
TRBV6-1	TRBD1	NA	TRBJ1-1	TGTGCCAGCAGTCCGGACAGGGGGAGAACTGAAGCTTTCTTT	CASSPDRGRTEAFF
TRBV7-9	NA	NA	TRBJ2-7	TGTGCCAGCAGCTCCCTGTACGAGCAGTACTTC	CASSSLYEQYF
TRBV5-8	NA	NA	TRBJ1-2	TGTGCCAGCAGCCGTAACAGGGACCGGGGCTACACCTTC	CASSRNRDRGYTF
TRBV7-6	TRBD1	NA	TRBJ1-1	TGTGCCAGCAGCTTCGGACAGGGTGGGACTGAAGCTTTCTTT	CASSFGQGGTEAFF
TRBV21-1	NA	NA	TRBJ2-1	TGTGCCAGCAGCTCCGGGTGTGGGAGCTCCTACAATGAGCAGTTCTTC	CASSSGCGSSYNEQFF
TRBV6-5	TRBD1	NA	TRBJ1-5	TGTGCCAGCAGACGACAGGGGGGGAGCAATCAGCCCCAGCATTTT	CASRRQGGSNQPQHF
TRBV7-2	TRBD1	NA	TRBJ1-4	TGTGCCAGCAGCTCGATGGGGGGACAGGGGGCTGAAAAACTGTTTTTT	CASSSMGGQGAEKLFF
TRBV4-1	TRBD2	NA	TRBJ2-1	TGCGCCAGCAGCCATCTACCGGGACTAGCGGGGGGGCCCAATGAGCAGTTCTTC	CASSHLPGLAGGPNEQFF
TRBV19	NA	NA	TRBJ1-2	TGTGCCAGTAGGTCGGACAGCCCTGGCGCTAACTATGGCTACACCTTC	CASRSDSPGANYGYTF
TRBV4-3	TRBD2	NA	TRBJ2-1	TGCGCCAGCAGCCAACGGACTAGCGGGGGGAGTTGGGAGAGAAATGAGCAGTTCTTC	CASSQRTSGGSWERNEQFF
TRBV7-4	TRBD1	NA	TRBJ2-1	TGTGCCAGCAGACTGGACAGGAGTGAGCAGTTCTTC	CASRLDRSEQFF
TRBV18	TRBD1	NA	TRBJ1-5	TGTGCCAGCACACAGGGGGCAAGCAATCAGCCCCAGCATTTT	CASTQGASNQPQHF
TRBV27	NA	NA	TRBJ1-5	TGTGCCAGCAGTTTAAATAGAAGGGGGCCCCAGCATTTT	CASSLNRRGPQHF
TRBV25-1	NA	NA	TRBJ2-5	TGTGCCAGCAGTGGGCTGATGGTGCAGTACTTC	CASSGLMVQYF
TRBV28	NA	NA	TRBJ1-1	TGTGCCAGCAGTGGAGTGAAGGCTTTCTTT	CASSGVKAFF
TRBV14	TRBD1	NA	TRBJ2-1	TGTGCCAGCAGCCAAAACAGGGGTATCAGCAATGAGCAGTTCTTC	CASSQNRGISNEQFF
TRBV30	TRBD1	once	TRBJ1-1	TGTGCCTGGGGACAGGGGACGAACACTGAAGCTTTCTTT	CAWGQGTNTEAFF
TRBV29-1	TRBD2	NA	TRBJ2-2	TGCAGCGCAGCCGGGACTAGCGGGAGGGCCCGGTGGACCGGGGAGCTGTTTTTT	CSAAGTSGRARWTGELFF
TRBV29-1	TRBD2	NA	TRBJ2-2	TGCAGCGTTGGGAGCGGGAGGGCCTGGGACACCGGGGAGCTGTTTTTT	CSVGSGRAWDTGELFF
TRBV7-3	TRBD1	NA	TRBJ1-1	TGTGCCAGCAGCCGCGGACAGGGTCCGACTGAAGCTTTCTTT	CASSRGQGPTEAFF
TRBV4-3	TRBD2	NA	TRBJ2-1	TGCGCCAGCAGCCAAGAAAGTCGAGCGGGGGGGATGTACAATGAGCAGTTCTTC	CASSQESRAGGMYNEQFF
TRBV7-2	NA	NA	TRBJ2-1	TGTGCCAGCAGCTTAGCGCCCGGGACCTACAATGAGCAGTTCTTC	CASSLAPGTYNEQFF
TRBV6-5	TRBD1	NA	TRBJ2-7	TGTGCCAGCAGTTACGTGCAGGGGGCGCCCTACGAGCAGTACTTC	CASSYVQGAPYEQYF
TRBV6-1	NA	NA	TRBJ1-4	TGTGCCAGCACCCCCGGGTCTTCTAATGAAAAACTGTTTTTT	CASTPGSSNEKLFF
TRBV5-1	NA	NA	TRBJ1-1	TGCGCCAGCAGCCGCGGCGACAGACTTGGGACTGAAGCTTTCTTT	CASSRGDRLGTEAFF
TRBV5-1	TRBD1	once	TRBJ2-1	TGCGCCAGCAGTTACACCTCAAACAGGGGGTCCTACAATGAGCAGTTCTTC	CASSYTSNRGSYNEQFF
TRBV7-9	TRBD2	NA	TRBJ2-1	TGTGCCAGCAGCTTATTGGCTAGCGGGAGCACTGAGCAGTTCTTC	CASSLLASGSTEQFF
TRBV7-3	NA	NA	TRBJ1-1	TGTGCCAGCAGCATAATGACAACGAACACTGAAGCTTTCTTT	CASSIMTTNTEAFF
TRBV6-6	TRBD2	NA	TRBJ2-7	TGTGCCAGCAGTCCCAAGTTTAGCGGGAGTTACGAGCAGTACTTC	CASSPKFSGSYEQYF
TRBV14	NA	once	TRBJ2-5	TGTGCCAGCAGCCAAGTAGCCGGGGGGACACAAGAGACCCAGTACTTC	CASSQVAGGTQETQYF
TRBV7-2	NA	NA	TRBJ2-1	TGTGCCAGCAGCCCCTACAGGGAACCCTACAGCCCGTTCTTC	CASSPYREPYSPFF
TRBV5-1	TRBD2	once	TRBJ2-7	TGCGCCAGCAGCTTGGCCGGGGGGGAAGACGAGCAGTACTTC	CASSLAGGEDEQYF
TRBV7-9	TRBD1	NA	TRBJ1-5	TGTGCCAGCAGCTTCTCGACAGGGGGGAACAATCAGCCCCAGCATTTT	CASSFSTGGNNQPQHF
TRBV6-4	NA	NA	TRBJ2-3	TGTGCCAGCAGCCGGGAAAGGACAGATACGCAGTATTTT	CASSRERTDTQYF
TRBV29-1	NA	NA	TRBJ1-1	TGCAGCGTTGGGACAGTGGTGTCGAACACTGAAGCTTTCTTT	CSVGTVVSNTEAFF
TRBV6-6	NA	once	TRBJ2-7	TGTGCCAGCAGTGGCCCAGGGATGGGGGAGCAGTACTTC	CASSGPGMGEQYF
TRBV10-3	TRBD1	once	TRBJ2-7	TGTGCCATCAGTGAGTCGACGGGACAGGGGATAGCCTACGAGCAGTACTTC	CAISESTGQGIAYEQYF
TRBV11-2	NA	NA	TRBJ1-5	TGTGCCAGCAGCGCTTCGGATCAGCCCCAGCATTTT	CASSASDQPQHF
TRBV7-3	NA	NA	TRBJ1-1	TGTGCCAGCAGCTCGCTACCTCGCACTGAAGCTTTCTTT	CASSSLPRTEAFF
TRBV14	NA	NA	TRBJ2-1	TGTGCCAGCAGCCAAGGCTGGGCGTCTCAGTTCTTC	CASSQGWASQFF
TRBV5-1	NA	once	TRBJ1-2	TGCGCCAGCAGCTTGGAACGGGACTATGGCTACACCTTC	CASSLERDYGYTF
TRBV6-4	TRBD1	once	TRBJ2-1	TGTGCCAGCAGTGCCGGACAGGGGACCTACAATGAGCAGTTCTTC	CASSAGQGTYNEQFF
TRBV19	NA	NA	TRBJ2-6	TGTGCCAGTAGGAAACCAGGGGACCCCCTCCTCGGGGCCAACGTCCTGACTTTC	CASRKPGDPLLGANVLTF
TRBV19	TRBD2	NA	TRBJ2-7	TGTGCCAGTAGTCCCCTAGCGGGAGGGGACTACGGGCAGTACTTC	CASSPLAGGDYGQYF
TRBV6-5	NA	NA	TRBJ2-7	TGTGCCAGCAGGGACGCGGGATCCTACGAGCAGTACTTC	CASRDAGSYEQYF
TRBV15	NA	NA	TRBJ1-1	TGTGCCACCAGCAGAGCCCTACAGGGATTCACTGAAGCTTTCTTT	CATSRALQGFTEAFF
TRBV15	NA	NA	TRBJ1-1	TGTGCCACCAGCAGAGATCAACTTAACACTGAAGCTTTCTTT	CATSRDQLNTEAFF
TRBV7-2	NA	NA	TRBJ1-1	TGTGCCAGCAGCTTTACCGGGACACAGAACACTGAAGCTTTCTTT	CASSFTGTQNTEAFF
TRBV19	NA	NA	TRBJ2-7	TGTGCCAGTAGTCCTCCCCCCGGGAACGGGCAGTACTTC	CASSPPPGNGQYF
TRBV27	NA	NA	TRBJ1-2	TGTGCCAGCAGTTCCGACTCGCGGATTAACTATGGCTACACCTTC	CASSSDSRINYGYTF
TRBV7-6	NA	NA	TRBJ1-4	TGTGCCAGCAGAGGGACTGCAACTAATGAAAAACTGTTTTTT	CASRGTATNEKLFF
TRBV25-1	TRBD2	NA	TRBJ2-7	TGTGCCAGCAGTGAGGGTGGGGGGGGTTACGAGCAGTACTTC	CASSEGGGGYEQYF
TRBV18	TRBD2	NA	TRBJ2-1	TGTGCCAGCTCACCAGGCGGACTAGCGGCCCTACAGGAGCAGTTCTTC	CASSPGGLAALQEQFF